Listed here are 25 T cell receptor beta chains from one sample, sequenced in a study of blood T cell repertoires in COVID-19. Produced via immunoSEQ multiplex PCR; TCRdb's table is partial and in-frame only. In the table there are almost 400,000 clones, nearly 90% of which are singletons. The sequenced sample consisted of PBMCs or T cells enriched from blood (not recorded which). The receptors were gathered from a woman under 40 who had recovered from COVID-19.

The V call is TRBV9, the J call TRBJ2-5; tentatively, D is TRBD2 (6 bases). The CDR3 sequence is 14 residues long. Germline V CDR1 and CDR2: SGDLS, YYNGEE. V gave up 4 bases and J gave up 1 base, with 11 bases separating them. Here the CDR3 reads CASSTSSAQETQYF. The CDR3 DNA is TGTGCCAGCAGCACCTCTAGCGCCCAAGAGACCCAGTACTTC.

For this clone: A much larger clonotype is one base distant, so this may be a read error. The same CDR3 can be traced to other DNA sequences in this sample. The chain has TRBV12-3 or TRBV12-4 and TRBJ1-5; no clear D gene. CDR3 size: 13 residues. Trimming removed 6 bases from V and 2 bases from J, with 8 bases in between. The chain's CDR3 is CASSPRGNQPQHF. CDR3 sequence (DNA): TGTGCCAGCAGCCCCCGGGGCAATCAGCCCCAGCATTTT.

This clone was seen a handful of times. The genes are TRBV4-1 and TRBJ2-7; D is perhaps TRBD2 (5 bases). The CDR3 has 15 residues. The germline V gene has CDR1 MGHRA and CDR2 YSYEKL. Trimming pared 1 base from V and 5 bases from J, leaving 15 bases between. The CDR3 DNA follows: TGCGCCAGCAGCCAAGGAGGGCAAGGGTCCCACGAGCAGTACTTC. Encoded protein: CASSQGGQGSHEQYF.

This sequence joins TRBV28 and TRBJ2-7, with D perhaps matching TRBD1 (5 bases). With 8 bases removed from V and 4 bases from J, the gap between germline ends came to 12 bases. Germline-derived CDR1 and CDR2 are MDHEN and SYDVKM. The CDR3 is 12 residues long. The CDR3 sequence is CASLGRTYEQYF. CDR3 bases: TGTGCCAGCTTAGGCCGGACATACGAGCAGTACTTC.

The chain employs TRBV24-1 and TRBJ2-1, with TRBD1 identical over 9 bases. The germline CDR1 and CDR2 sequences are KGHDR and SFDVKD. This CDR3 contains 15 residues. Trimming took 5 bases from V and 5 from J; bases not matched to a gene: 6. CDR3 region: CATSVWTGANNEQFF. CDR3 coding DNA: TGTGCCACCAGTGTTTGGACAGGGGCCAACAATGAGCAGTTCTTC.

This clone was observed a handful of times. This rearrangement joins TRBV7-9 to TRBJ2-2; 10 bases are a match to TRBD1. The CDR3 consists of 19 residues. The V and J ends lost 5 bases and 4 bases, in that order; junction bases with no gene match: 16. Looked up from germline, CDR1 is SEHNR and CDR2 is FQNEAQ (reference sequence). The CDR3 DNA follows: TGTGCCAGCAGCCGACACTACCTTCGGGACAGGGGAATCACCGGGGAGCTGTTTTTT. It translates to CASSRHYLRDRGITGELFF.

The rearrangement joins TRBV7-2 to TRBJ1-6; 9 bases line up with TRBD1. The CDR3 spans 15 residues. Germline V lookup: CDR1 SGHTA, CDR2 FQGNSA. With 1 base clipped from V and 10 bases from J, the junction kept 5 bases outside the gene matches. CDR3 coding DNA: TGTGCCAGCAGCTTAGACAGGGGGCGAGTCTCACCCCTCCACTTT. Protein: CASSLDRGRVSPLHF. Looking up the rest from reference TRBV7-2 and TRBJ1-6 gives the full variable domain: GAGVSQSPSNKVTEKGKDVELRCDPISGHTALYWYRQSLGQGLEFLIYFQGNSAPDKSGLPSDRFSAERTGGSVSTLTIQRTQQEDSAVYLCASSLDRGRVSPLHFGNGTRLTVT.

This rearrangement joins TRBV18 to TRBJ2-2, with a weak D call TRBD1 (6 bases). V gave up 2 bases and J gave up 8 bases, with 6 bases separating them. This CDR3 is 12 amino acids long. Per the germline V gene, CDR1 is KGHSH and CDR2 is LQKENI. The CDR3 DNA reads TGTGCCAGCTCACCAGACAGGGGGGAGCTGTTTTTT. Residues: CASSPDRGELFF.

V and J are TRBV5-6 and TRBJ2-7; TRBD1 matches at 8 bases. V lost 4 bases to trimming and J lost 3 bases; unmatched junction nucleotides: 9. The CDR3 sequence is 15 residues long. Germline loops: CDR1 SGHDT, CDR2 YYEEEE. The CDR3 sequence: CASSKVGQGDYEQYF. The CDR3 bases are TGTGCCAGCAGCAAGGTCGGACAGGGAGACTACGAGCAGTACTTC.

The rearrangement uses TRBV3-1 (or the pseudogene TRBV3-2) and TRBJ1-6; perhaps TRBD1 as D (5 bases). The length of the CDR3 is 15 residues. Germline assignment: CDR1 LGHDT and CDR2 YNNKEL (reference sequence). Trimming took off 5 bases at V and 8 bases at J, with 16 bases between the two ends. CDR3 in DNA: TGTGCCAGCAGCTTTCAGGGACTGGGTGATTCACCCCTCCACTTT. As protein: CASSFQGLGDSPLHF.

The CDR3 bases are TGTGCCAGCAGACGCGGACAGACACTAGGATTTCTTTTCTTT. As protein: CASRRGQTLGFLFF. The genes are TRBV28 and TRBJ1-1; perhaps TRBD1 as D (6 bases). Trimming removed 6 bases from V and 13 bases from J, with 24 bases in between. This CDR3 has 14 residues. The V gene's germline CDR1 is MDHEN and CDR2 SYDVKM.

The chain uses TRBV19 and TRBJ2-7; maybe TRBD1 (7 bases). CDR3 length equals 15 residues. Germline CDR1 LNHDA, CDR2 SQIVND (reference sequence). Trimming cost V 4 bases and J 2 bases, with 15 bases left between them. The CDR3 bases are TGTGCCAGTAGTAAAAGCAGGGGGGAGACCTACGAGCAGTACTTC. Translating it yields CASSKSRGETYEQYF.

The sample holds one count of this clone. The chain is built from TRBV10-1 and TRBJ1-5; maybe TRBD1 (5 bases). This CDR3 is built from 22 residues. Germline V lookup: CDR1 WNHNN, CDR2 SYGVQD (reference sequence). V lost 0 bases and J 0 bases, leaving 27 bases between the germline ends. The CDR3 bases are TGCGCCAGCAGTGAGTCATACGGGGGACGCAGACCTCACCGGTATAGCAATCAGCCCCAGCATTTT. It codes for CASSESYGGRRPHRYSNQPQHF.

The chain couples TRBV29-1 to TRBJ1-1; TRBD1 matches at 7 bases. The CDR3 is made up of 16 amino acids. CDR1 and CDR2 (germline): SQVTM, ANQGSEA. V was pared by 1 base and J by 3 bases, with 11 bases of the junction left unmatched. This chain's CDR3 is CSVEVGDSPIHTEAFF. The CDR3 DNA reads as TGCAGCGTTGAAGTAGGGGACAGCCCAATACACACTGAAGCTTTCTTT.

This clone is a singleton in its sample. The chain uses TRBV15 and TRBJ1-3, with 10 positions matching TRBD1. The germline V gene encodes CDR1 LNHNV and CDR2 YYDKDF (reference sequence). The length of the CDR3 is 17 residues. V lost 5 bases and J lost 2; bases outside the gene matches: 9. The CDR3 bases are TGTGCCACCAGCGGGACAGACAGGGGGCGAGCTGGAAACACCATATATTTT. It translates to CATSGTDRGRAGNTIYF.

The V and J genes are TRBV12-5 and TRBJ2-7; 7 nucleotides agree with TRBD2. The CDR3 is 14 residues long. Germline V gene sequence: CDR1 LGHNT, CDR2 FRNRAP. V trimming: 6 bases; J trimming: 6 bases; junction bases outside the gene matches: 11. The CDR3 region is CASGPPGRAGEQYF. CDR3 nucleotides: TGTGCTAGTGGCCCTCCGGGGAGGGCGGGCGAGCAGTACTTC.

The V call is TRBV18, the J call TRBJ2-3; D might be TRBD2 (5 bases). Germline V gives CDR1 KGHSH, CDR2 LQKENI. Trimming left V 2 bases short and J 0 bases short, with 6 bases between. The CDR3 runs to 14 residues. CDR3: CASSPWRSTDTQYF. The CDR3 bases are TGTGCCAGCTCACCATGGAGGAGCACAGATACGCAGTATTTT.

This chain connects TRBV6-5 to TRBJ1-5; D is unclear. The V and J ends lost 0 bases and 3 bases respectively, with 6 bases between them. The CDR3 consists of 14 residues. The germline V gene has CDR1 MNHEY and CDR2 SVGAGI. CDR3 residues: CASSYSPDNQPQHF. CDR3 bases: TGTGCCAGCAGTTACTCCCCAGACAATCAGCCCCAGCATTTT.

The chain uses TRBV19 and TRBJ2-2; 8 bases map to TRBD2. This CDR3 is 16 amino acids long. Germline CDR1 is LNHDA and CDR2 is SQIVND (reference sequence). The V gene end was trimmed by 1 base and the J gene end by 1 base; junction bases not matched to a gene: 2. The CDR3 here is CASSIGLAGNTGELFF. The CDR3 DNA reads TGTGCCAGTAGTATAGGTCTAGCGGGGAACACCGGGGAGCTGTTTTTT. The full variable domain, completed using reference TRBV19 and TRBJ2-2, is DGGITQSPKYLFRKEGQNVTLSCEQNLNHDAMYWYRQDPGQGLRLIYYSQIVNDFQKGDIAEGYSVSREKKESFPLTVTSAQKNPTAFYLCASSIGLAGNTGELFFGEGSRLTVL.

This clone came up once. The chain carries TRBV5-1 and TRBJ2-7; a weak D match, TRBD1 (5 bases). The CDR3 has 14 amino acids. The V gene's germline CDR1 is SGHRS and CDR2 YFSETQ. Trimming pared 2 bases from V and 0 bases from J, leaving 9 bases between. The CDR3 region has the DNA TGCGCCAGCAGCTTTCAGGGAAACTCCTACGAGCAGTACTTC. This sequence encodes CASSFQGNSYEQYF.

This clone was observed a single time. DNA of the CDR3: TGTGCCAGCAGCCAAGATCTTGGATTTTCAGGAAAGAACACTGAAGCTTTCTTT. Translated, it gives CASSQDLGFSGKNTEAFF. V and J are TRBV3-1 (or the pseudogene TRBV3-2) and TRBJ1-1; unclear D gene. V was clipped by 0 bases and J by 1 base, with 18 bases between them. Germline V CDR1 and CDR2: LGHDT, YNNKEL (reference sequence). The CDR3 is 18 residues long.

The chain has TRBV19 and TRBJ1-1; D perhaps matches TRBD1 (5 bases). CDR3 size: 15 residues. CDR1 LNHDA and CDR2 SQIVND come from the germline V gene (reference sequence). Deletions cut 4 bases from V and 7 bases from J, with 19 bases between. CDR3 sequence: CASSRDRREAYEAFF. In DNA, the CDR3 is TGTGCCAGTAGTAGGGATCGCAGGGAAGCCTATGAAGCTTTCTTT.

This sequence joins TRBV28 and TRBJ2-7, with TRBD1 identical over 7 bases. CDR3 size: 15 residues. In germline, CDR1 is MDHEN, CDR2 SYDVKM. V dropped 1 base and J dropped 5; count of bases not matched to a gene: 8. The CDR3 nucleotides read TGTGCCAGCAGTTTATACCAGACAGGGAGCGACGAGCAGTACTTC. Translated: CASSLYQTGSDEQYF.

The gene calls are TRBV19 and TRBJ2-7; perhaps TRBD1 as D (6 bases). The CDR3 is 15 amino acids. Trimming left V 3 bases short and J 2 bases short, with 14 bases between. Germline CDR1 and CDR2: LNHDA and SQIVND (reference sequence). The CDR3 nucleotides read TGTGCCAGTAGTATCTCTACAGGGAGTGCCTACGAGCAGTACTTC. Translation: CASSISTGSAYEQYF.

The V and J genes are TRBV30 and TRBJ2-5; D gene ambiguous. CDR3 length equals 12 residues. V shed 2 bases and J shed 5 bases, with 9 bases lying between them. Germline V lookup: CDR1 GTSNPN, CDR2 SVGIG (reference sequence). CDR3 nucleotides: TGTGCCTGGAGTCCGAACTTTGAGACCCAGTACTTC. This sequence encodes CAWSPNFETQYF.